The clone carrying this T cell receptor beta chain was detected many times. The antigen remains unidentified. Germline values: CDR1 DFQATT, CDR2 SNEGSKA (reference sequence). V gave up 5 bases and J gave up 5 bases, with 19 bases separating them. This CDR3 contains 14 residues. This record belongs to a study of T-cell reconstitution after alpha-beta-depleted transplantation in children. For TCRbeta, the library was prepared with unique molecular identifiers. TCRdb reanalysed the PCR reads using MiXCR and keeps one entry per CDR3 protein. Seen here are under 850,000 distinct CDR3 sequences, less than 15% observed once, and the top ten hold 0.65% to 0.9%. Study-wide findings and caveats: Newly made T cells mostly supplied T-cell counts and diversity one year after transplant. Several hundred rapidly expanded clones from non-depleted graft cells reportedly supplied alpha-beta T cells about two months post-transplant.

The V and J genes are TRBV20-1 and TRBJ2-7; D may be TRBD2 (6 bases). The origin of this receptor is a girl aged 2 to 9 with congenital amegakaryocytic thrombocytopenia, due to receive a stem cell transplant. The sample here was PBMCs, taken before TCRalphabeta/CD19-depleted stem cell transplant. The CDR3 here is CSAYPGTSPHEQYF. CDR3 DNA sequence: TGCAGTGCTTACCCGGGAACTAGCCCCCACGAGCAGTACTTC.